This is a list of T cell receptor beta chains from one sample in a study of technical replicates of blood from four donors. Libraries were prepared by immunoSEQ multiplex PCR; TCRdb keeps only in-frame clonotypes and omits some of them. This sample has about 16,000 clones, with around nine tenths found just once. What was sequenced was PBMCs. These receptors were taken from a human donor in good health. The CDR3 runs from the conserved cysteine through the conserved F or W. A D gene is named only where the DNA matches it firmly. Size values are once, few and many counts, or a class for expanded clones, and some rows have none.

cdr3_length j_call v_call clone_size d_call cdr3_nt cdr3_aa
14 TRBJ1-3 TRBV19 - - TGTGCCAGTAGTCTTCCGGGGTATGGAAACACCATATATTTT CASSLPGYGNTIYF
15 TRBJ2-2 TRBV5-1 - - TGCGCCAGCAGCGGCGGGACCTCGGGCACCGGGGAGCTGTTTTTT CASSGGTSGTGELFF
17 TRBJ1-5 TRBV7-9 few - TGTGCCAGCAGCTTAGGTATACAGGGACAAGATAATCAGCCCCAGCATTTT CASSLGIQGQDNQPQHF
14 TRBJ2-1 TRBV28 - TRBD2 TGTGCCAGCAACCTCCCGGGGGGGTACAATGAGCAGTTCTTC CASNLPGGYNEQFF
15 TRBJ2-5 TRBV5-1 once TRBD1 TGCGCCAGCAGCTTGGGACAGGGAATCCAAGAGACCCAGTACTTC CASSLGQGIQETQYF
15 TRBJ1-3 TRBV28 - - TGTGCCAGCATCGAGGCCAGTCTATCTGGAAACACCATATATTTT CASIEASLSGNTIYF
17 TRBJ2-2 TRBV9 - - TGTGCCAGCAGCGTAGTTCCGGTGGCGGGGAACACCGGGGAGCTGTTTTTT CASSVVPVAGNTGELFF
14 TRBJ2-7 TRBV13 - TRBD1 TGTGCCAGCAGCTCCCGGACAGGGTACCACGAGCAGTACTTC CASSSRTGYHEQYF
15 TRBJ1-5 TRBV19 few - TGTGCCAGTAGTATAGAAGGGGGAAGAGGCCAGCCCCAGCATTTT CASSIEGGRGQPQHF
14 TRBJ1-4 TRBV27 - - TGTGCCACCCGAACCCGGGCAGGGAATGAAAAACTGTTTTTT CATRTRAGNEKLFF
14 TRBJ2-7 TRBV19 few - TGTGCCAGTAGTATAGCCCTTCGGTCATCCGAGCAGTACTTC CASSIALRSSEQYF
15 TRBJ2-1 TRBV28 - - TGTGCCAGCAGTTCAGGGTTTCGGCAAAACAATGAGCAGTTCTTC CASSSGFRQNNEQFF
14 TRBJ2-5 TRBV6-1 - TRBD2 TGTGCCAGCAGTTTCGGGAGGGGGTTAGAGACCCAGTACTTC CASSFGRGLETQYF
14 TRBJ2-6 TRBV5-1 - - TGCGCCAGCAGCTCAGGGTCCGGGGCCAACGTCCTGACTTTC CASSSGSGANVLTF
13 TRBJ2-7 TRBV6-5 - - TGTGCCAGCAGGCAGGGGCCGGTCTACGAGCAGTACTTC CASRQGPVYEQYF
15 TRBJ2-7 TRBV7-3 - TRBD2 TGTGCCAGCAGCTCCGGACTAGCGGGAGGGCGCGAGCAGTACTTC CASSSGLAGGREQYF
14 TRBJ2-2 TRBV6-4 - - TGTGCCAGCAGTAGGGACTTGAACACCGGGGAGCTGTTTTTT CASSRDLNTGELFF
16 TRBJ2-2 TRBV18 - TRBD1 TGTGCCAGCTCACACTCGGACAGGGCTAACACCGGGGAGCTGTTTTTT CASSHSDRANTGELFF
17 TRBJ2-5 TRBV11-2 - TRBD2 TGTGCCAGCAGCTTATCCCCCACGACTAGCGGGCAAGAGACCCAGTACTTC CASSLSPTTSGQETQYF
15 TRBJ2-7 TRBV7-3 - - TGTGCCAGCAGCTTTCAAGGGGGGGCGAACGACGAGCAGTACTTC CASSFQGGANDEQYF
16 TRBJ2-3 TRBV9 - - TGTGCCAGCAGCGTAGAAGTTTCGGTGAGCACAGATACGCAGTATTTT CASSVEVSVSTDTQYF
13 TRBJ2-1 TRBV18 - - TGTGCCAGCTCACCGGGCCTCTACAATGAGCAGTTCTTC CASSPGLYNEQFF
19 TRBJ2-3 TRBV11-2 - TRBD2 TGTGCCACCCGGGAGGGACTAGCGGGAGTCATCGGGAGACCAGATACGCAGTATTTT CATREGLAGVIGRPDTQYF
14 TRBJ2-1 TRBV28 few - TGTGCCAGCAGGCCCCGACTGGGTTCCAATGAGCAGTTCTTC CASRPRLGSNEQFF
16 TRBJ2-7 TRBV7-2 - TRBD2 TGTGCCAGCAACTGGGGAGGGGGACTAGCGGGACTCGAGCAGTACTTC CASNWGGGLAGLEQYF
18 TRBJ2-5 TRBV5-1 - TRBD2 TGCGCCAGCAGCTTGACTAGCGGGAGGGTTCTGCGTGGGGAGACCCAGTACTTC CASSLTSGRVLRGETQYF
15 TRBJ1-1 TRBV28 - TRBD1 TGTGCCAGCAGTCCAGGGACAGGGGCCCTTCCCTTTTCCCTATTT CASSPGTGALPFSLF
14 TRBJ1-1 TRBV4-1 few - TGCGCCAGCAGCCAAGTGGACAGGAACACTGAAGCTTTCTTT CASSQVDRNTEAFF
15 TRBJ1-3 TRBV30 - - TGTGCCTGGAGTGTCCTCCAGGGCTCTGGAAACACCATATATTTT CAWSVLQGSGNTIYF
15 TRBJ2-1 TRBV9 - - TGTGCCAGCAGCTCGCGGTCGAGCTCCTACAATGAGCAGTTCTTC CASSSRSSSYNEQFF
16 TRBJ2-7 TRBV28 - TRBD1 TGTGCCAGCAGTTTGGTCGGGACAGGGGCTTCCTACGAGCAGTACTTC CASSLVGTGASYEQYF
14 TRBJ1-5 TRBV19 few TRBD1 TGTGCCAGTAGTATTCCGGGACAGCGACGTAACCAGCATTTT CASSIPGQRRNQHF
14 TRBJ1-2 TRBV19 - TRBD1 TGTGCCAGTAGTCCGGCACCCGGACAGGGAGGCTACACCTTC CASSPAPGQGGYTF
14 TRBJ2-7 TRBV11-1 once - TGTGCCAGCAGCTTCCAGGGGTCAGGCTACGAGCAGTACTTC CASSFQGSGYEQYF
14 TRBJ2-1 TRBV7-9 - - TGTGCCAGCAGCCCCCGCAGCTCCTACAATGAGCAGTTCTTC CASSPRSSYNEQFF
16 TRBJ2-1 TRBV5-1 - TRBD1 TGCGCCAGCAGCTCCCCGGGACAGGGGGCAAGAAATGAGCAGTTCTTC CASSSPGQGARNEQFF
14 TRBJ2-7 TRBV11-1 - TRBD2 TGTGCCAGCAGCTTTACCAGCGGGAGAGACGAGCAGTACTTC CASSFTSGRDEQYF
14 TRBJ1-5 TRBV28 - - TGTGCCAGCAGTTTTTTACAGTATAATCAGCCCCAGCATTTT CASSFLQYNQPQHF
17 TRBJ2-1 TRBV11-1 - TRBD2 TGTGCCAGCAGGGCACGAACTAGCGTCAACTCCTACAATGAGCAGTTCTTC CASRARTSVNSYNEQFF
14 TRBJ2-3 TRBV2 once - TGTGCCAGCAGTCAGGGGCTGAGGACAGATACGCAGTATTTT CASSQGLRTDTQYF
16 TRBJ2-5 TRBV7-3 - TRBD2 TGTGCCAGCAGCACCGGGACTAGCGGGAGTCGAAAGACCCAGTACTTC CASSTGTSGSRKTQYF
15 TRBJ2-5 TRBV7-2 - - TGTGCCAGCAGCTTAGTAGGGGGGGGCGGAGAGACCCAGTACTTC CASSLVGGGGETQYF
14 TRBJ2-1 TRBV6-6 - TRBD1 TGTGCCAGCAGTTACGCCGGGACAGGAAATGAGCAGTTCTTC CASSYAGTGNEQFF
15 TRBJ2-3 TRBV4-2 - TRBD2 TGTGCCAGCAGCCAAACTAGCGGCCGCACAGATACGCAGTATTTT CASSQTSGRTDTQYF
15 TRBJ1-2 TRBV7-6 - - TGTGCCAGCAGCACTCGGGGGGCTGGAGACTATGGCTACACCTTC CASSTRGAGDYGYTF
15 TRBJ2-7 TRBV21-1 few - TGTGCCAGCAGCTACGACAGAGTGTTTGTCTACGAGCAGTACTTC CASSYDRVFVYEQYF
16 TRBJ2-5 TRBV14 - TRBD2 TGTGCCAGCAGCCAAGGCGCCGGGGGGGTTGGAGAGACCCAGTACTTC CASSQGAGGVGETQYF
15 TRBJ1-2 TRBV6-5 - TRBD1 TGTGCCAGCAGTACAACAGGGGAAAGCGGCTATGGCTACACCTTC CASSTTGESGYGYTF
14 TRBJ2-6 TRBV29-1 - - TGCAGCGCTGACGGTAGCTCTGGGGCCAACGTCCTGACTTTC CSADGSSGANVLTF
15 TRBJ2-2 TRBV7-9 once - TGTGCCAGCAGCCCCTGGAGCCTTGTGGGCGGGGAGCTGTTTTTT CASSPWSLVGGELFF
12 TRBJ2-7 TRBV6-1 few - TGTGCCAGCGAGGAAATGACGCTGGAGCAGTACTTC CASEEMTLEQYF
21 TRBJ2-7 TRBV15 once - TGTGCCACCAGCAGGCATCTGTGGCTTAAGGCGGAAGGGGCCAAGAACTACGAGCAGTACTTC CATSRHLWLKAEGAKNYEQYF
13 TRBJ1-2 TRBV2 once - TGTGCCAGCTCCGACTCCTGGGAGGATGGCTACACCTTC CASSDSWEDGYTF
15 TRBJ2-7 TRBV28 - TRBD2 TGTGCCAGCACTACGGCGGCGGGAGTCGCCTACGAGCAGTACTTC CASTTAAGVAYEQYF